This T cell receptor beta chain was captured by sequencing in a study of cytomegalovirus exposure and HLA in healthy donors. Though nominally healthy at sampling, donors likely had unrecorded immune exposures. Study outcomes and limitations: Most CMV-associated TCR beta chains appeared HLA-restricted in a later analysis. Rare sequences made up most TCRs, while some public TCRs were found in many donors. Later, an analysis showed that TCR beta chains associated with HLA were more clonally expanded than others that were equally common.

This clone was seen a few times. Its antigen is currently unknown. The CDR3 sequence is 15 residues long. Germline assignment: CDR1 SGHRS and CDR2 YFSETQ. The V and J ends lost 3 bases and 4 bases respectively, with 11 bases between them. The study ran its PCR with 60 Vbeta and 13 Jbeta primers. The assay was immunoSEQ multiplex PCR, and TCRdb's table has in-frame clones only and misses some. The top ten hold roughly 1.4% of the sample, which has 150,000 to 200,000 clones, 68% seen once. This TCR derives from a man aged 45-65 years in good health and CMV-seronegative. The V and J genes are TRBV5-1 and TRBJ2-6; possibly TRBD1 for D (5 bases). What was sequenced was PBMCs. CDR3 sequence reads: CASSSGHPGANVLTF. The DNA for the CDR3 is TGCGCCAGCAGCTCCGGACACCCCGGGGCCAACGTCCTGACTTTC.